A selection of T cell receptor beta chains follows, all from one sample in a study of blood T cell repertoires in COVID-19. Measured with immunoSEQ multiplex PCR; TCRdb has only the in-frame clones, and not every one. Of roughly 80,000 clones listed, roughly four fifths are singletons. Sample: peripheral blood. These receptors were taken from a man older than 75 with acute or convalescent COVID-19. Both conserved end residues are part of each CDR3. A D gene is named only where the DNA matches it firmly. Clone size, where shown, is once, few, many, or a class for clones that have expanded.

clone_size cdr3_length d_call j_call v_call cdr3_aa cdr3_nt
. 15 . TRBJ2-3 TRBV6-6 CASSSTKLGTDTQYF TGTGCCAGCAGTTCCACGAAACTAGGCACAGATACGCAGTATTTT
. 15 TRBD1 TRBJ1-4 TRBV7-9 CASSLAGTGGEKLFF TGTGCCAGCAGCTTAGCCGGGACAGGCGGTGAAAAACTGTTTTTT
. 14 . TRBJ1-4 TRBV15 CATSRDRGNEKLFF TGTGCCACCAGCAGAGACAGGGGCAACGAAAAACTGTTTTTT
. 16 . TRBJ2-3 TRBV7-9 CASSPRTGVPTDTQYF TGTGCCAGCAGCCCCCGAACGGGGGTTCCCACAGATACGCAGTATTTT
. 15 TRBD2 TRBJ2-1 TRBV15 CATSTERGGWSEQFF TGTGCCACCAGCACAGAGCGGGGGGGATGGAGTGAGCAGTTCTTC
. 15 . TRBJ2-3 TRBV18 CASSPIQASTDTQYF TGTGCCAGCTCACCAATACAGGCTAGCACAGATACGCAGTATTTT
few 19 TRBD1 TRBJ1-6 TRBV3-1/TRBV3-2 CASSQDSRTGTSYNSPLHF TGTGCCAGCAGCCAAGATTCGAGGACAGGGACCTCCTATAATTCACCCCTCCACTTT
. 12 . TRBJ2-1 TRBV3-1/TRBV3-2 CASSGQYNEQFF TGTGCCAGCAGCGGACAGTACAATGAGCAGTTCTTC
once 14 TRBD2 TRBJ2-5 TRBV5-1 CATERGGGGETQYF TGCGCCACCGAACGCGGCGGGGGAGGAGAGACCCAGTACTTC
. 14 TRBD1 TRBJ1-4 TRBV6-5 CASRTGTGTEKLFF TGTGCCAGCAGGACCGGGACAGGGACTGAAAAACTGTTTTTT
. 15 . TRBJ1-4 TRBV2 CASTLTGNTNEKLFF TGTGCCAGCACCCTCACAGGGAACACTAATGAAAAACTGTTTTTT
. 13 . TRBJ2-7 TRBV12-3/TRBV12-4 CASSLRQGYEQYF TGTGCCAGCAGTTTACGGCAGGGCTACGAGCAGTACTTC
. 16 TRBD2 TRBJ2-1 TRBV5-1 CASSSLSGDSYNEQFF TGCGCCAGCAGCTCTTTAAGCGGGGACTCCTACAATGAGCAGTTCTTC
. 16 TRBD2 TRBJ2-3 TRBV11-2 CASSLDLAGGRDTQYF TGTGCCAGCAGCTTAGATTTAGCGGGGGGAAGGGATACGCAGTATTTT
. 16 TRBD2 TRBJ2-7 TRBV5-1 CASSFHSSGPSYEQYF TGCGCCAGCAGCTTCCACTCTAGCGGGCCTTCCTACGAGCAGTACTTC
. 15 TRBD1 TRBJ1-5 TRBV19 CASTQDRGTLQPQHF TGTGCCAGTACCCAGGACAGGGGGACGCTACAGCCCCAGCATTTT
. 15 TRBD2 TRBJ2-3 TRBV7-3 CASSFMGLASDTQYF TGTGCCAGCAGCTTTATGGGACTAGCGTCAGATACGCAGTATTTT
. 14 . TRBJ1-2 TRBV6-5 CASSYLKRAYGYTF TGTGCCAGCAGTTACTTAAAGCGAGCCTATGGCTACACCTTC
. 16 . TRBJ1-2 TRBV6-5 CASSYSSQGSERGYTF TGTGCCAGCAGTTACTCCTCCCAGGGATCGGAGAGGGGCTACACCTTC
. 14 . TRBJ2-3 TRBV9 CASSTTGSLDTQYF TGTGCCAGCAGTACTACAGGGTCCCTAGATACGCAGTATTTT
. 14 TRBD1 TRBJ1-1 TRBV6-5 CASSRRQGHTEAFF TGTGCCAGCAGTCGTAGACAGGGGCACACTGAAGCTTTCTTT
. 16 . TRBJ2-2 TRBV5-4 CASSLGGRFGTGELFF TGTGCCAGCAGCTTGGGGGGGCGGTTCGGGACCGGGGAGCTGTTTTTT